This T cell receptor (beta chain) comes out of a study of T-cell reconstitution after alpha-beta-depleted transplantation in children. Findings and caveats of the study: Diversity of TCRbeta at day 60 was high in some patients, arising from surviving recipient T cells and thymic progenitors.

In germline, CDR1 is LGHNA, CDR2 YNFKEQ. The CDR3 runs to 16 residues. V was pared by 2 bases and J by 4 bases, with 15 bases between. There are a few counts of this clonotype. What it binds is unknown. Unique molecular identifiers featured in how the TCRbeta library was prepared. Each CDR3 protein is one row after TCRdb ran MiXCR on the PCR reads. The sample lists 250,000 or so distinct CDR3 sequences, 20% to 30% occurring once. The chain couples TRBV4-2 to TRBJ2-1; D might be TRBD1 (6 bases). This sequence was found in a female patient between 2 and 15 years old who had a stem cell transplant for congenital amegakaryocytic thrombocytopenia, so the T cells may come from the graft donor. Sample: PBMCs, mostly from graft donor cells, taken 360 days after TCRalphabeta/CD19-depleted stem cell transplant. The CDR3 DNA follows: TGTGCCAGCAGCCAAAGGGGCAGGGGTAGGTACAATGAGCAGTTCTTC. Residues: CASSQRGRGRYNEQFF.